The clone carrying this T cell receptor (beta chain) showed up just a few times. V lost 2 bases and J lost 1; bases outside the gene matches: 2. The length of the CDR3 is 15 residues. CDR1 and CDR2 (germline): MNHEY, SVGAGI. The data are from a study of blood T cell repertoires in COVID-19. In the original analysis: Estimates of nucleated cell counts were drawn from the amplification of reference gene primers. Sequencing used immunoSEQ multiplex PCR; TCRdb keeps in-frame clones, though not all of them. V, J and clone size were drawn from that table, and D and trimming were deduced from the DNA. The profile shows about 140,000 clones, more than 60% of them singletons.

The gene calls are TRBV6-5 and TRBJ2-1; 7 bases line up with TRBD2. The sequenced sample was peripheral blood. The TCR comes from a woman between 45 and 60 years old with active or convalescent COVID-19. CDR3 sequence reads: CASSYVRGSYNEQFF. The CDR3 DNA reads TGTGCCAGCAGTTACGTGCGGGGGTCCTACAATGAGCAGTTCTTC.